Following are 17 T cell receptor beta chains from one sample sequenced in a study of blood T cell repertoires in COVID-19. Produced via immunoSEQ multiplex PCR; TCRdb's table is partial and in-frame only. The sample carries about 120,000 clones, around nine tenths recorded once. Sequencing was done on a sample of peripheral blood. The receptors originated from a man aged 40-50 years with acute or convalescent COVID-19.

In the case of this clone: The same CDR3 can be traced to other DNA sequences in this sample. V usage is TRBV4-2 and J usage is TRBJ2-7; D is perhaps TRBD1 (6 bases). Per the germline V gene, CDR1 is LGHNA and CDR2 is YNFKEQ. V shed 0 bases and J shed 4 bases, with 7 bases lying between them. There are 13 residues in the CDR3. The CDR3 protein is CASSQDRGYEQYF. The CDR3 coding sequence is TGTGCCAGCAGCCAAGACAGGGGTTACGAGCAGTACTTC.

V and J are TRBV3-1 (or the pseudogene TRBV3-2) and TRBJ1-5; D uncertain. The CDR3 extends over 13 amino acids. The ends were cut back, 0 bases at V and 6 bases at J, with 6 bases in the middle. Germline lookup yields CDR1 LGHDT and CDR2 YNNKEL (reference sequence). The CDR3: CASSQDGVQPQHF. The CDR3 nucleotides are TGTGCCAGCAGCCAAGACGGGGTTCAGCCCCAGCATTTT.

This sequence joins TRBV19 and TRBJ1-1; 8 bases map to TRBD1. Looked up from germline, CDR1 is LNHDA and CDR2 is SQIVND (reference sequence). With 7 bases clipped from V and 0 bases from J, the junction kept 19 bases outside the gene matches. This CDR3 region has 19 residues. The CDR3, as DNA: TGTGCCAGTATCCCGGAAAGGACAGGGAGAAGCCTGATGAACACTGAAGCTTTCTTT. It encodes CASIPERTGRSLMNTEAFF.

The chain links TRBV20-1 to TRBJ1-2, with TRBD1 matching 8 bases. The CDR3 sequence is 15 residues long. CDR1 DFQATT and CDR2 SNEGSKA come from the germline V gene (reference sequence). J gave up 5 bases and V 3 bases, and 11 bases lay outside the gene matches. CDR3 loop: CSASKGAGGVYGYTF. CDR3 nucleotide sequence: TGCAGTGCTAGTAAGGGGGCAGGGGGCGTTTATGGCTACACCTTC.

V usage is TRBV3-1 (or the pseudogene TRBV3-2) and J usage is TRBJ2-7, with a weak D call TRBD2 (6 bases). V gave up 2 bases and J gave up 6 bases, with 11 bases separating them. The CDR3 covers 13 residues. Per germline, CDR1 LGHDT and CDR2 YNNKEL (reference sequence). CDR3 amino acids: CASSQRRGTEQYF. The CDR3 nucleotides are TGTGCCAGCAGCCAACGGCGGGGCACCGAGCAGTACTTC.

The V and J genes are TRBV6-2 or TRBV6-3 and TRBJ1-5; 7 bases fit TRBD1. The CDR3 length is 15 residues. V shed 5 bases and J 5 bases; nucleotides not matched to a gene: 9. Per germline, CDR1 MNHEY and CDR2 SVGEGT. The CDR3 region is CASSTNRGRDQPQHF. The CDR3 DNA reads as TGTGCCAGCAGTACAAACAGGGGTCGCGATCAGCCCCAGCATTTT.

The V gene is TRBV5-1, the J gene TRBJ2-1, with a possible D match to TRBD2 (6 bases). V was trimmed by 5 bases and J by 10 bases, leaving 22 bases between them. The germline gives CDR1 SGHRS, CDR2 YFSETQ. This CDR3 spans 15 amino acids. The CDR3 DNA reads TGCGCCAGCAGTCGGGACTTTTCACGTTCAGGGGAGCAGTTCTTC. As protein: CASSRDFSRSGEQFF.

The rearrangement links TRBV6-5 to TRBJ1-2; TRBD1 aligns across 7 bases. This CDR3 comprises 13 residues. Per the germline V gene, CDR1 is MNHEY and CDR2 is SVGAGI. Germline trimming cut 1 base from V and 4 bases from J; bases unmatched to any gene: 0. CDR3: CASSYYRGYGYTF. The CDR3 DNA follows: TGTGCCAGCAGTTACTACAGGGGCTATGGCTACACCTTC.

This chain connects TRBV5-4 to TRBJ2-5; 9 positions match TRBD1. CDR3 size: 15 residues. The trim removed 0 bases at V and 4 bases at J, leaving 4 bases unmatched. Germline CDR1 is SGHNT and CDR2 is YYREEE (reference sequence). For the CDR3, the DNA is TGTGCCAGCAGCTTGGACGCGGACAGGGGAGAGACCCAGTACTTC. It yields the protein CASSLDADRGETQYF.

The rearrangement uses TRBV10-3 and TRBJ1-6, with D unresolved. Germline V gene data show CDR1 as ENHRY and CDR2 as SYGVKD. V lost 8 bases and J lost 7, with 9 bases in between. The CDR3 consists of 12 residues. DNA for the CDR3: TGTGCCATCCAGTCCGAAAATTCACCCCTCCACTTT. It is translated as CAIQSENSPLHF.

The J gene is TRBJ1-1, the V gene TRBV27, with TRBD1 matching 9 bases. V trimming: 6 bases; J trimming: 3 bases; junction bases outside the gene matches: 8. This CDR3 has 15 amino acids. Germline V gives CDR1 MNHEY, CDR2 SMNVEV (reference sequence). Here the CDR3 DNA reads TGTGCCAGCAGGGGACAGGGAATAGGGTACACTGAAGCTTTCTTT. Protein sequence: CASRGQGIGYTEAFF.

The V gene is TRBV19, the J gene TRBJ1-5, with TRBD1 matching over 7 bases. Germline trimming cut 3 bases from V and 3 bases from J; bases unmatched to any gene: 11. CDR3 length: 17 amino acids. Germline CDR1 and CDR2: LNHDA and SQIVND (reference sequence). This CDR3 is CASSMERGREINQPQHF. DNA for the CDR3: TGTGCCAGTAGTATGGAAAGGGGGCGAGAAATCAATCAGCCCCAGCATTTT.

The V call is TRBV5-4, the J call TRBJ1-4; D may be TRBD1 (5 bases). Per germline, CDR1 SGHNT and CDR2 YYREEE (reference sequence). Between the trimmed V and J ends, which lost 5 bases and 8 bases, there was a span of 19 bases. The CDR3 has 15 amino acids. The CDR3 DNA reads as TGTGCCAGCAGACCGAGCCAAGGGCCAGGGGAAAAACTGTTTTTT. It specifies CASRPSQGPGEKLFF.

The chain couples TRBV19 to TRBJ1-4; weak D call: TRBD1 (6 bases). With 6 bases removed from V and 7 bases from J, the gap between germline ends came to 18 bases. Germline V CDR1 and CDR2: LNHDA, SQIVND (reference sequence). CDR3 length: 15 amino acids. Here the CDR3 DNA reads TGTGCCAGTAGGGGTCCGATGACAGGTAGTGAAAAACTGTTTTTT. Protein sequence: CASRGPMTGSEKLFF.

The chain has TRBV9 and TRBJ2-7; perhaps TRBD2 as D (5 bases). V was shortened by 0 bases and J by 0 bases, with 19 bases between the two germline ends. CDR1 SGDLS and CDR2 YYNGEE come from the germline V gene. This CDR3 is 18 amino acids long. Here the CDR3 reads CASSVGVASGPSSYEQYF. CDR3 DNA sequence: TGTGCCAGCAGCGTAGGAGTAGCGTCCGGGCCAAGCTCCTACGAGCAGTACTTC.

This chain connects TRBV11-2 to TRBJ2-1; 9 nucleotides align to TRBD1. V was clipped by 4 bases and J by 0 bases; unmatched bases: 4. The CDR3 contains 16 residues. Looked up from germline, CDR1 is SGHAT and CDR2 is FQNNGV. In DNA, the CDR3 is TGTGCCAGCAGCTCCCCGGGACAGGGCTCCTACAATGAGCAGTTCTTC. Its protein product is CASSSPGQGSYNEQFF.

The chain combines TRBV5-5 with TRBJ2-3, with D unresolved. This CDR3 is built from 16 residues. The V end lost 0 bases, the J end lost 0 bases, and 11 bases lay between the germline ends. Germline V lookup: CDR1 SGHKS, CDR2 YYEKEE (reference sequence). The CDR3 loop is CASSLELYRSTDTQYF. The CDR3 DNA reads TGTGCCAGCAGCTTGGAATTGTACAGAAGCACAGATACGCAGTATTTT.